The 14 T cell receptor beta chains below all came from one sample that was sequenced in a study of beta chain features in type 1 diabetes. Since all of the isolated RNA was reverse transcribed, expressed TCRB transcripts were what got sequenced. Using immunoSEQ multiplex PCR, the repertoire was profiled, and TCRdb retains in-frame clones only, with some absent. The sample lists hundreds of thousands of clones, roughly 15% occurring once. Sequencing used naive CD4+ T cells from blood. The receptors originated from a man younger than 35 in good health.

The chain combines TRBV14 with TRBJ2-7; D is undetermined. Trimming took 2 bases from V and 0 from J, leaving 8 bases between them. There are 14 residues in the CDR3. The germline V gene has CDR1 SGHDN and CDR2 FVKESK. This CDR3 is CASSQFQISYEQYF. The CDR3 region has the DNA TGTGCCAGCAGCCAATTTCAAATCTCCTACGAGCAGTACTTC.

CDR3 loop: CASSKSRERTLATNEQFF. The CDR3 nucleotides read TGTGCCAGCAGCAAAAGTAGGGAGAGGACACTGGCTACCAATGAGCAGTTCTTC. This chain uses TRBV21-1 with TRBJ2-1. TRBV21-1 represents a pseudogene. The CDR3 runs to 18 residues.

The chain couples TRBV5-1 to TRBJ2-7, with TRBD2 matching 7 bases. This CDR3 is 15 amino acids long. J lost 0 bases, V lost 1 base, and 4 bases had no gene match. Germline V gene data show CDR1 as SGHRS and CDR2 as YFSETQ. Here the CDR3 DNA reads TGCGCCAGCAGCTTGCGCCGCGGGGGCTCCTACGAGCAGTACTTC. This translates into CASSLRRGGSYEQYF.

There are many counts of this clone. The J gene is TRBJ2-7, the V gene TRBV10-3, with 7 nucleotides matching TRBD2. V was clipped by 5 bases and J by 6 bases; unmatched bases: 4. Germline lookup yields CDR1 ENHRY and CDR2 SYGVKD. CDR3 length: 12 residues. CDR3 DNA: TGTGCCATCAGTATCCCGGGGGGCGAGCAGTACTTC. As protein: CAISIPGGEQYF.

To note about this clone: This same CDR3 is encoded by further DNA sequences in the sample. CDR3 loop: CASSLVGVTEAFF. The DNA of the CDR3 is TGTGCCAGCAGCTTAGTCGGGGTCACTGAAGCTTTCTTT. The chain couples TRBV7-2 to TRBJ1-1, with D unclear. CDR3 length equals 13 residues. Germline-derived CDR1 and CDR2 are SGHTA and FQGNSA. V was clipped by 1 base and J by 4 bases, with 7 bases between them.

The J gene is TRBJ1-5, the V gene TRBV28, with D possibly being TRBD1 (6 bases). Per germline, CDR1 MDHEN and CDR2 SYDVKM. V was trimmed by 7 bases and J by 7 bases, leaving 20 bases between them. CDR3 length: 15 amino acids. This chain's CDR3 is CASNAPGDGVQPQHF. CDR3 bases: TGTGCCAGCAACGCCCCAGGGGACGGGGTGCAGCCCCAGCATTTT.

The rearrangement uses TRBV7-3 and TRBJ1-2; 7 bases match TRBD1. Germline lookup yields CDR1 SGHTA and CDR2 FQGTGA. V lost 0 bases, J lost 10 bases, and 5 bases stayed unmatched. This CDR3 has 13 residues. The CDR3 loop reads CASSLTGDSDYTF. CDR3 bases: TGTGCCAGCAGCTTAACAGGGGACAGCGACTACACCTTC.

The rearrangement links TRBV11-2 to TRBJ2-3, with D perhaps being TRBD1 or TRBD2 (5 bases each). Per the germline V gene, CDR1 is SGHAT and CDR2 is FQNNGV. V dropped 4 bases and J dropped 8 bases, with 16 bases sitting between them. This CDR3 spans 14 amino acids. CDR3 in DNA: TGTGCCAGCAGCTCCTTGAGGGGCCTTGGTACGCAGTATTTT. Protein: CASSSLRGLGTQYF.

This clone has more than one count but fewer than ten. The rearrangement joins TRBV14 to TRBJ2-5; D unclear. Germline CDR1 is SGHDN and CDR2 is FVKESK. The CDR3 contains 13 residues. V was trimmed by 3 bases and J by 3 bases, leaving 8 bases between them. The CDR3 sequence: CASSHSPKETQYF. DNA of the CDR3: TGTGCCAGCAGCCATAGCCCTAAAGAGACCCAGTACTTC.

About this clone itself: Other DNA variants within this sample encode the same CDR3. The gene calls are TRBV7-9 and TRBJ2-5; D might be TRBD1 (6 bases). The CDR3 consists of 13 residues. Germline values: CDR1 SEHNR, CDR2 FQNEAQ (reference sequence). V shed 5 bases and J shed 2 bases, with 9 bases lying between them. This CDR3 reads CASSRGQQETQYF. CDR3 sequence (DNA): TGTGCCAGCAGCCGAGGACAGCAAGAGACCCAGTACTTC.

V and J are TRBV4-1 and TRBJ2-5; unclear D gene. V dropped 1 base and J dropped 3 bases, with 15 bases sitting between them. Germline values: CDR1 MGHRA, CDR2 YSYEKL. The CDR3 runs 16 residues. CDR3: CASSQVSDGRKETQYF. In DNA form, the CDR3 reads TGCGCCAGCAGCCAAGTATCGGACGGTAGAAAAGAGACCCAGTACTTC.

This chain uses TRBV7-9 with TRBJ1-1; no clear D gene. The ends were cut back, 4 bases at V and 5 bases at J, with 5 bases in the middle. The CDR3 length is 11 residues. Germline V CDR1 and CDR2: SEHNR, FQNEAQ (reference sequence). In DNA, the CDR3 is TGTGCCAGCAGCTCCCGGACTGAAGCTTTCTTT. It translates to CASSSRTEAFF.

This clone appeared a few times. The chain joins TRBV7-3 to TRBJ2-3; D is possibly TRBD2 (6 bases). Trimming shortened V by 1 base and J by 6 bases, and 17 bases separated the two germline ends. CDR3 length: 16 residues. Germline CDR1 is SGHTA and CDR2 is FQGTGA. Written as DNA, the CDR3 is TGTGCCAGCAGCTTAAACCTTCGGCGGGACGGCGATACGCAGTATTTT. Protein: CASSLNLRRDGDTQYF.

As to this clone: Other DNA variants within this sample encode the same CDR3. The gene calls are TRBV7-2 and TRBJ2-3; D remains unclear. V shed 3 bases and J shed 5 bases, with 3 bases lying between them. The CDR3 covers 11 residues. Looked up from germline, CDR1 is SGHTA and CDR2 is FQGNSA. This chain's CDR3 is CASSLKDTQYF. The CDR3 coding sequence is TGTGCCAGCAGCTTGAAAGATACGCAGTATTTT.